This T cell receptor (beta chain) appears in the sequencing data of a study of blood T cell repertoires in COVID-19. Study-level background: Italy, Spain and the United States were the sources of the convalescent and acute COVID-19 samples. Sample material is recorded as cDNA or gDNA derived from T cells, B-cell-depleted T cells, or PBMCs.

Methods used by the authors: Reference gene primer amplification gave nucleated cell count estimates. Sequencing used immunoSEQ multiplex PCR; TCRdb keeps in-frame clones, though not all of them. Clone size and V and J calls were adopted from that table, with D and trimming inferred from the DNA. The table includes approximately 210,000 clones, under 90% detected once. This clone has just a few counts. The specimen was peripheral blood. This clonotype originated in a man under 40 with active or convalescent COVID-19.

The chain's CDR3 is CASRTGGLGEKLFF. DNA of the CDR3: TGTGCCAGCAGGACAGGGGGCTTAGGGGAAAAACTGTTTTTT. V usage is TRBV28 and J usage is TRBJ1-4, with 10 bases that match TRBD1. The CDR3 is made up of 14 amino acids. J gave up 8 bases and V 6 bases, and 6 bases lay outside the gene matches. CDR1 and CDR2 from the germline V gene are MDHEN and SYDVKM.